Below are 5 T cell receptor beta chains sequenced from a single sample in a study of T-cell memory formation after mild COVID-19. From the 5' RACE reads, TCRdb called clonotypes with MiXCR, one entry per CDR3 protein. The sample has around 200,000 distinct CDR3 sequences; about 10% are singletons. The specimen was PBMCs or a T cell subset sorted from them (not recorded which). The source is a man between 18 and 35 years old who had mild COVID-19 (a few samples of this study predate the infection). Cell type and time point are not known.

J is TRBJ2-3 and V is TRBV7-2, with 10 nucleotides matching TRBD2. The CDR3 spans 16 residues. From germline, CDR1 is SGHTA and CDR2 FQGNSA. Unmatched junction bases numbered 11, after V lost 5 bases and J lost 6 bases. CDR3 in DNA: TGTGCCAGCAGCAGGAGCCTAGCGGGGGATGTGGATACGCAGTATTTT. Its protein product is CASSRSLAGDVDTQYF.

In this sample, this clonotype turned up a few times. CDR3 in amino acids: CASSRTGSDGYTF. The DNA for the CDR3 is TGTGCCAGCAGCCGGACGGGCTCTGATGGCTACACCTTC. The rearrangement links TRBV7-2 to TRBJ1-2; D is uncertain. Germline loops: CDR1 SGHTA, CDR2 FQGNSA. V lost 5 bases, J lost 6 bases, and 13 bases lay in between. This CDR3 region has 13 residues.

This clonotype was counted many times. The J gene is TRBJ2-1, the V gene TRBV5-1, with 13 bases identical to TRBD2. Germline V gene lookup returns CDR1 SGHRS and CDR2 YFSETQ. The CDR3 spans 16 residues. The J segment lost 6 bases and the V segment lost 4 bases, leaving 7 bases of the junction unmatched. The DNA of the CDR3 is TGCGCCAGCAGCCCCACGGGACTAGCGGGGCCCAATGAGCAGTTCTTC. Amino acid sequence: CASSPTGLAGPNEQFF.

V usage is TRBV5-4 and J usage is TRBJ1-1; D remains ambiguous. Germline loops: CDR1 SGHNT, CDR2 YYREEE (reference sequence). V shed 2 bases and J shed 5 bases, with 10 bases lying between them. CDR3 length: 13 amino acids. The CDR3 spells CASSLRVGTEAFF. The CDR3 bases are TGTGCCAGCAGCTTAAGGGTAGGAACTGAAGCTTTCTTT.

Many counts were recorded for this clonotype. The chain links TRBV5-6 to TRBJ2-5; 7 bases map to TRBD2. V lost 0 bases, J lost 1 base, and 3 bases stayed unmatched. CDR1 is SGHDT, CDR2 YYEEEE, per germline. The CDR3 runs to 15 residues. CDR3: CASSLAAGSQETQYF. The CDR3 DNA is TGTGCCAGCAGCTTGGCAGCGGGGAGCCAAGAGACCCAGTACTTC.